This T cell receptor (beta chain) was obtained from a study of early T cells in non-severe SARS-CoV-2 infection. In its sample, this clonotype was seen a few times. One entry per CDR3 protein results from TCRdb running MiXCR on the 5' RACE reads. The table has approximately 23,000 distinct CDR3 sequences, around 4.4% seen once. Trimming cost V 10 bases and J 3 bases, with 12 bases left between them. Germline V lookup: CDR1 SEHNR, CDR2 FQNEAQ (reference sequence). The CDR3 consists of 12 residues. The receptor's source is an adult who was a healthcare worker with PCR-confirmed SARS-CoV-2 infection or an uninfected control (not recorded which). The chain joins TRBV7-9 to TRBJ2-5; D is ambiguous. The source material was whole blood. The DNA of the CDR3 is TGTGCCATCCCTCAGTTGGAAGAGACCCAGTACTTC. It encodes CAIPQLEETQYF.